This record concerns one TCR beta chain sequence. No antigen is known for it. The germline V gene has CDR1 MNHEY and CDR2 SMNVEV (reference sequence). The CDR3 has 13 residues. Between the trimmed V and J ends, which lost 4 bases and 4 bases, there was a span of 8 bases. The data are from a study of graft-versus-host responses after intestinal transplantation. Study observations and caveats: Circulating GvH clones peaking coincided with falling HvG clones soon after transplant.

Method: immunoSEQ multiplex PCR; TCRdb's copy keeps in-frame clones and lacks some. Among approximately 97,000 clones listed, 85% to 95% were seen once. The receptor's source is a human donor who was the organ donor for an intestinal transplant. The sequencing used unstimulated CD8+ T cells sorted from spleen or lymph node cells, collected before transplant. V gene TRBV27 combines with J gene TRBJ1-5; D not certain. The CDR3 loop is CASSSTRNQPQHF. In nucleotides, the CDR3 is TGTGCCAGCAGTTCGACAAGAAATCAGCCCCAGCATTTT.